The 30 T cell receptor beta chains listed next were all sequenced from one sample in a study of T cell responses to AZD1222 COVID-19 vaccine. Profiling relied on immunoSEQ multiplex PCR, and the TCRdb table lists in-frame clones only, not all of them. In the table there are 18,000 or so clones, roughly nine tenths of which are singletons. Specimen: peripheral blood, collected 28 days after the second AZD1222 dose. These receptors were taken from an adult who received the AZD1222 COVID-19 vaccine.

The CDR3 loop is CASSIARLAINTGELFF. The CDR3 DNA sequence: TGTGCCAGTAGTATCGCCCGACTAGCGATTAACACCGGGGAGCTGTTTTTT. This sequence joins TRBV19 and TRBJ2-2; 8 bases are shared with TRBD2. J gave up 2 bases and V 3 bases, and 8 bases lay outside the gene matches. The V gene's germline CDR1 is LNHDA and CDR2 SQIVND (reference sequence). The CDR3 sequence is 17 residues long.

The chain employs TRBV28 and TRBJ1-5; TRBD1 matches 10 bases. Per the germline V gene, CDR1 is MDHEN and CDR2 is SYDVKM. This CDR3 contains 15 residues. Trimming removed 8 bases from V and 6 bases from J; junction bases left unmatched: 10. This chain's CDR3 is CASGRRTGGGQPQHF. In DNA form, the CDR3 reads TGTGCCAGCGGAAGGCGGACAGGGGGTGGTCAGCCCCAGCATTTT.

The chain is built from TRBV29-1 and TRBJ2-5; D unresolved. Germline loops: CDR1 SQVTM, CDR2 ANQGSEA. Deletions cut 6 bases from V and 1 base from J, with 12 bases between. The CDR3 is made up of 13 amino acids. CDR3 sequence (DNA): TGCAGCGTCGCCGGGTCCTTCCAAGAGACCCAGTACTTC. Protein product: CSVAGSFQETQYF.

The chain couples TRBV12-3 or TRBV12-4 to TRBJ2-1, with D possibly matching TRBD2 (6 bases). V was pared by 2 bases and J by 10 bases, with 12 bases between. CDR3 length equals 13 residues. CDR3 residues: CASSLWGVLEQFF. The DNA for the CDR3 is TGTGCCAGCAGTTTATGGGGGGTCCTGGAGCAGTTCTTC.

The chain joins TRBV7-8 to TRBJ2-7; 7 bases align to TRBD2. The CDR3 length is 16 residues. CDR1 and CDR2 (germline): SGHVS, FQNEAQ. V was clipped by 1 base and J by 2 bases; unmatched bases: 8. The CDR3 coding sequence is TGTGCCAGCAGCTTAGGGCTCCGGCTAGCGGCCTACGAGCAGTACTTC. The encoded protein is CASSLGLRLAAYEQYF. The entire variable domain, with the rest obtained from reference TRBV7-8 and TRBJ2-7, is as follows: GAGVSQSPRYKVAKRGQDVALRCDPISGHVSLFWYQQALGQGPEFLTYFQNEAQLDKSGLPSDRFFAERPEGSVSTLKIQRTQQEDSAVYLCASSLGLRLAAYEQYFGPGTRLTVT.

The J gene is TRBJ1-1, the V gene TRBV2, with D possibly being TRBD1 (6 bases). V was pared by 8 bases and J by 0 bases, with 7 bases between. The CDR3 runs 12 residues. Germline CDR1 reads SNHLY; CDR2 reads FYNNEI. This CDR3 reads CASGDMNTEAFF. The CDR3 DNA follows: TGTGCCAGCGGGGACATGAACACTGAAGCTTTCTTT.

The genes are TRBV10-1 and TRBJ2-2; possible D gene TRBD1, 6 bases. V lost 10 bases and J 0 bases, leaving 12 bases between the germline ends. From germline, CDR1 is WNHNN and CDR2 SYGVQD (reference sequence). The CDR3 covers 14 residues. The CDR3 sequence: CATNRDTNTGELFF. The CDR3 nucleotides read TGCGCCACCAACCGGGACACGAACACCGGGGAGCTGTTTTTT.

The chain combines TRBV7-9 with TRBJ2-7; 11 bases fit TRBD2. From germline, CDR1 is SEHNR and CDR2 FQNEAQ (reference sequence). The J segment lost 7 bases and the V segment lost 5 bases, leaving 7 bases of the junction unmatched. The CDR3 sequence is 14 residues long. CDR3 loop: CASSPLAGGQEQYF. The CDR3 DNA sequence: TGTGCCAGCAGCCCCCTAGCGGGAGGACAGGAGCAGTACTTC. Filled out from reference TRBV7-9 and TRBJ2-7, the complete variable domain reads DTGVSQNPRHKITKRGQNVTFRCDPISEHNRLYWYRQTLGQGPEFLTYFQNEAQLEKSRLLSDRFSAERPKGSFSTLEIQRTEQGDSAMYLCASSPLAGGQEQYFGPGTRLTVT.

The chain is built from TRBV27 and TRBJ2-7; a possible D gene is TRBD1 (6 bases). CDR3 length equals 14 residues. V was trimmed by 6 bases and J by 2 bases, leaving 14 bases between them. Germline values: CDR1 MNHEY, CDR2 SMNVEV (reference sequence). CDR3 amino acids: CASRSTGHPYEQYF. CDR3 nucleotide sequence: TGTGCCAGCAGGTCGACAGGCCATCCCTACGAGCAGTACTTC.

The genes are TRBV5-1 and TRBJ2-5; D gene unclear. V was cut by 0 bases and J by 1 base, with 10 bases left in between. CDR3 length: 15 amino acids. CDR1 SGHRS and CDR2 YFSETQ come from the germline V gene. The DNA for the CDR3 is TGCGCCAGCAGCTTGGCCTCACAGAGCCAAGAGACCCAGTACTTC. As protein: CASSLASQSQETQYF.

This clone was recorded a few times. The gene calls are TRBV7-9 and TRBJ1-3; D call uncertain. Trimming shortened V by 3 bases and J by 2 bases, and 8 bases separated the two germline ends. The CDR3 has 14 amino acids. Germline V gene lookup returns CDR1 SEHNR and CDR2 FQNEAQ (reference sequence). DNA of the CDR3: TGTGCCAGCAGCTTGGGCAGCCCTGGAAACACCATATATTTT. It yields the protein CASSLGSPGNTIYF.

This chain uses TRBV10-1 with TRBJ1-1; 9 bases fit TRBD1. V gave up 3 bases and J gave up 6 bases; unmatched junction bases: 5. The germline CDR1 and CDR2 sequences are WNHNN and SYGVQD (reference sequence). The length of the CDR3 is 14 residues. The DNA for the CDR3 is TGCGCCAGCAGTGACGGGACAGGGAAGGCTGAAGCTTTCTTT. Residues: CASSDGTGKAEAFF.

The CDR3 reads CASSPTGLEAFF. Here the CDR3 DNA reads TGTGCCAGCAGCCCGACAGGGCTCGAAGCTTTCTTT. V is TRBV6-6 and J is TRBJ1-1; TRBD1 matches at 7 bases. V trimming: 6 bases; J trimming: 8 bases; junction bases outside the gene matches: 6. This CDR3 has 12 residues. The germline CDR1 and CDR2 sequences are MNHNY and SVGAGI (reference sequence).

The CDR3 reads CAWSADNQGGQFF. CDR3 in DNA: TGTGCCTGGAGTGCCGACAACCAAGGTGGGCAGTTCTTC. This chain uses TRBV30 with TRBJ2-1; D is unresolved. The CDR3 is 13 amino acids. In germline, CDR1 is GTSNPN, CDR2 SVGIG (reference sequence). Deletions cut 1 base from V and 12 bases from J, with 16 bases between.

This clone has just one count. The chain combines TRBV28 with TRBJ2-5; D not resolved. The CDR3 loop spans 11 amino acids. Trimming took off 2 bases at V and 4 bases at J, with 2 bases between the two ends. The V gene's germline CDR1 is MDHEN and CDR2 SYDVKM. DNA of the CDR3: TGTGCCAGCAGTTTAAGAGAGACCCAGTACTTC. Its translation: CASSLRETQYF.

V and J are TRBV28 and TRBJ2-1; D is uncertain. Germline V gene lookup returns CDR1 MDHEN and CDR2 SYDVKM. The V and J ends lost 2 bases and 9 bases respectively, with 2 bases between them. The length of the CDR3 is 10 residues. CDR3 sequence: CASSLGEQFF. CDR3 in DNA: TGTGCCAGCAGTTTAGGTGAGCAGTTCTTC.

The chain carries TRBV10-3 and TRBJ2-2, with D unresolved. Germline CDR1 ENHRY, CDR2 SYGVKD. CDR3 size: 13 residues. V was shortened by 8 bases and J by 6 bases, with 13 bases between the two germline ends. The CDR3 region has the DNA TGTGCCATCTCGGCAGAGTGGGCCGGGGAGCTGTTTTTT. Residues: CAISAEWAGELFF.

Details on this clone: Its ends do not fully match the called genes, so a read error is possible. This chain connects TRBV6-1 to TRBJ2-7, with 8 bases identical to TRBD2. CDR3 length: 12 residues. CDR1 and CDR2 (germline): MNHNS, SASEGT. The CDR3 coding sequence is TGTGCCAGCAGTGAAGCTAAGAGACTAGCGCACTTC. This sequence encodes CASSEAKRLAHF.

The V call is TRBV28, the J call TRBJ1-3; D is ambiguous. This CDR3 region has 14 residues. Germline CDR1 is MDHEN and CDR2 is SYDVKM. Trimming removed 8 bases from V and 4 bases from J, with 15 bases in between. As DNA, the CDR3 is TGTGCCAGCCTACTATCATCGGGGGGAAACACCATATATTTT. Encoded protein: CASLLSSGGNTIYF.

The V gene is TRBV19, the J gene TRBJ2-7; no clear D gene. CDR1 is LNHDA and CDR2 is SQIVND in the germline V gene (reference sequence). Trimming took 3 bases from V and 4 from J, leaving 16 bases between them. CDR3 size: 15 residues. The CDR3 is CASSMATSKVYEQYF. The CDR3 nucleotides read TGTGCCAGTAGTATGGCCACAAGTAAGGTTTACGAGCAGTACTTC. Full variable domain (outside the CDR3, taken from reference TRBV19 and TRBJ2-7): DGGITQSPKYLFRKEGQNVTLSCEQNLNHDAMYWYRQDPGQGLRLIYYSQIVNDFQKGDIAEGYSVSREKKESFPLTVTSAQKNPTAFYLCASSMATSKVYEQYFGPGTRLTVT.

The gene calls are TRBV6-5 and TRBJ1-2, with D possibly matching TRBD1 (6 bases). The CDR3 is 13 amino acids. V was shortened by 11 bases and J by 7 bases, with 20 bases between the two germline ends. Germline V gene sequence: CDR1 MNHEY, CDR2 SVGAGI. This chain's CDR3 is CASTPDSSFGYTF. The CDR3 nucleotides read TGTGCCTCGACTCCGGACAGTTCCTTTGGCTACACCTTC.

This chain links TRBV4-1 with TRBJ1-5; D may be TRBD1 (6 bases). V lost 3 bases to trimming and J lost 2 bases, with 8 bases between them. CDR1 and CDR2 (germline): MGHRA, YSYEKL. This CDR3 contains 14 residues. CDR3 DNA sequence: TGCGCCAGCAGCCAGGGACACCGCAATCAGCCCCAGCATTTT. Its translation is CASSQGHRNQPQHF.

The chain has TRBV5-4 and TRBJ2-1, with D perhaps matching TRBD2 (6 bases). Per the germline V gene, CDR1 is SGHNT and CDR2 is YYREEE (reference sequence). V was trimmed by 3 bases and J by 4 bases, leaving 14 bases between them. There are 15 residues in the CDR3. The CDR3 nucleotides are TGTGCCAGCAGCTGGGGTGGGGGGTCGTACAATGAGCAGTTCTTC. The encoded protein is CASSWGGGSYNEQFF.

J is TRBJ1-5 and V is TRBV7-9, with D perhaps matching TRBD1 (6 bases). CDR1 and CDR2 (germline): SEHNR, FQNEAQ (reference sequence). The CDR3 runs to 14 residues. With 6 bases removed from V and 6 bases from J, the gap between germline ends came to 15 bases. The CDR3: CASSLGGGLQPQHF. CDR3 sequence (DNA): TGTGCCAGCAGTCTAGGGGGGGGGCTTCAGCCCCAGCATTTT.

V usage is TRBV15 and J usage is TRBJ2-5, with 7 bases that match TRBD1. V gave up 0 bases and J gave up 5 bases; unmatched junction bases: 12. Germline assignment: CDR1 LNHNV and CDR2 YYDKDF (reference sequence). CDR3 length: 17 amino acids. The CDR3 is CATSRDLTTGFGETQYF. The CDR3 DNA is TGTGCCACCAGCAGAGACCTTACGACAGGGTTTGGCGAGACCCAGTACTTC. Full variable domain (outside the CDR3, taken from reference TRBV15 and TRBJ2-5): DAMVIQNPRYQVTQFGKPVTLSCSQTLNHNVMYWYQQKSSQAPKLLFHYYDKDFNNEADTPDNFQSRRPNTSFCFLDIRSPGLGDTAMYLCATSRDLTTGFGETQYFGPGTRLLVL.

V usage is TRBV29-1 and J usage is TRBJ1-3; D is undetermined. CDR1 SQVTM and CDR2 ANQGSEA come from the germline V gene. Trimming shortened V by 2 bases and J by 4 bases, and 9 bases separated the two germline ends. This CDR3 has 13 residues. The CDR3 sequence: CSVESMGGNTIYF. In DNA form, the CDR3 reads TGCAGCGTTGAATCTATGGGAGGAAACACCATATATTTT.

The chain recombines TRBV18 with TRBJ2-7, with 8 positions matching TRBD2. The CDR3 has 15 residues. Germline assignment: CDR1 KGHSH and CDR2 LQKENI. The J segment lost 6 bases and the V segment lost 1 base, leaving 8 bases of the junction unmatched. CDR3 region: CASSPLAGSGGEQYF. Here the CDR3 DNA reads TGTGCCAGCTCACCACTAGCGGGGAGCGGCGGCGAGCAGTACTTC.

V and J are TRBV7-3 and TRBJ2-3; the match to TRBD2 covers 9 bases. The germline gives CDR1 SGHTA, CDR2 FQGTGA. With 8 bases clipped from V and 1 base from J, the junction kept 10 bases outside the gene matches. This CDR3 contains 16 residues. CDR3 in amino acids: CASAPSGVLGTDTQYF. The CDR3 coding sequence is TGTGCCAGCGCTCCTAGCGGGGTCCTCGGCACAGATACGCAGTATTTT.

J is TRBJ2-7 and V is TRBV6-2 or TRBV6-3; 7 bases align to TRBD2. CDR1 is MNHEY, CDR2 SVGEGT, per germline. This CDR3 comprises 13 residues. V was pared by 5 bases and J by 7 bases, with 8 bases of the junction left unmatched. In DNA form, the CDR3 reads TGTGCCAGCAGTACAGGCGGGAGTGGTGAGCAGTACTTC. Its translation is CASSTGGSGEQYF.

This clone was seen just once. This sequence joins TRBV5-1 and TRBJ2-7; D is perhaps TRBD1 (5 bases). Germline lookup yields CDR1 SGHRS and CDR2 YFSETQ. V lost 3 bases to trimming and J lost 3 bases, with 10 bases between them. This CDR3 is built from 13 residues. The CDR3 DNA is TGCGCCAGCAGCTGGGCGCAGGGCTACGAGCAGTACGTC. Translating gives CASSWAQGYEQYV.